This paragraph reports one T cell receptor (beta chain). This sample stems from a study of control samples from healthy donors and cancer patients. The protocol was immunoSEQ multiplex PCR, while the TCRdb copy is restricted to in-frame clones and leaves out a portion. This repertoire shows 150,000 to 200,000 clones, 88% found once; its top ten account for 1.5% to 2%. Germline assignment: CDR1 SGHVS and CDR2 FQNEAQ. The CDR3 sequence is 15 residues long. J gave up 4 bases and V 5 bases, and 6 bases lay outside the gene matches. Sequencing input: blood. The gene calls are TRBV7-8 and TRBJ1-2; 11 bases line up with TRBD1. The sequence was collected from a man between 18 and 29 years old in good health. CDR3 DNA sequence: TGTGCCAGCAGCATGGACAGGGGGCATGGCTATGGCTACACCTTC. Translated, it gives CASSMDRGHGYGYTF. The full variable domain, completed using reference TRBV7-8 and TRBJ1-2, is GAGVSQSPRYKVAKRGQDVALRCDPISGHVSLFWYQQALGQGPEFLTYFQNEAQLDKSGLPSDRFFAERPEGSVSTLKIQRTQQEDSAVYLCASSMDRGHGYGYTFGSGTRLTVV.